This T cell receptor (beta chain) is from a study of Tregs in tolerant kidney transplant recipients. CDR1 and CDR2 from the germline V gene are LGHNA and YNFKEQ. With V trimmed by 1 base and J by 8 bases, 6 bases remained unmatched. The CDR3 is 15 residues long. Clones were read by immunoSEQ multiplex PCR, and TCRdb kept only the in-frame ones, dropping some. This sample has 20,000 to 25,000 clones, with roughly 80% found just once. Mixed chimerism was transient after nonmyeloablative marrow transplants from related graft donors. Thawed PBMCs were FACS-sorted into unstimulated CD4+CD25+CD127- regulatory T cells, CD4+CD25- non-regulatory cells, CD4 and CD8 cells. The study's findings and limits: In tolerant patients, donor-specific Tregs outgrew total Tregs, suggesting antigen-driven expansion. Few patients were studied, so findings need validation in larger groups. This study did not directly address biological reproducibility.

This clone was counted a few times. Its antigen is as yet unknown. This receptor was identified in a human patient who received a combined kidney and bone marrow transplant. Some of these T cells may belong to the graft donor. The chain is built from TRBV4-2 and TRBJ2-1; TRBD1 matches at 9 bases. The sample was CD8+ T cells from blood (PBMCs), taken 6 months after the transplant. CDR3 sequence: CASSQGDREPYEQFF. Here the CDR3 DNA reads TGTGCCAGCAGCCAAGGGGACAGGGAGCCATATGAGCAGTTCTTC.